One and the same sample provided the 6 T cell receptor beta chains below, sequenced in a study of long-term antiretroviral therapy in people with HIV. Assay version v3.0 of immunoSEQ was used, and it was run at survey level. Produced via immunoSEQ multiplex PCR; TCRdb's table is partial and in-frame only. The top ten clones hold 3.4% of a sample with tens of thousands of clones, around 79% of them seen once. The starting material was unsorted PBMCs, obtained 3 years after starting antiretroviral therapy. Receptors originate from a man aged 45-60 years with HIV.

J is TRBJ2-3 and V is TRBV29-1; D ambiguous. This CDR3 region has 12 residues. The V end was cut by 5 bases, the J end by 7 bases, with 13 bases between. Germline values: CDR1 SQVTM, CDR2 ANQGSEA. As DNA, the CDR3 is TGCAGCGTTCGGCCTCCCTCGAATACGCAGTATTTT. It specifies CSVRPPSNTQYF.

The genes are TRBV7-2 and TRBJ2-2; D call uncertain. The CDR3 length is 11 residues. CDR1 and CDR2 from the germline V gene are SGHTA and FQGNSA. The ends were cut back, 8 bases at V and 3 bases at J, with 4 bases in the middle. In nucleotides, the CDR3 is TGTGCCAGCCGGTACACCGGGGAGCTGTTTTTT. The encoded protein is CASRYTGELFF. Filled out from reference TRBV7-2 and TRBJ2-2, the complete variable domain reads GAGVSQSPSNKVTEKGKDVELRCDPISGHTALYWYRQSLGQGLEFLIYFQGNSAPDKSGLPSDRFSAERTGGSVSTLTIQRTQQEDSAVYLCASRYTGELFFGEGSRLTVL.

The V and J genes are TRBV6-1 and TRBJ2-4; D may be TRBD2 (5 bases). The ends were cut back, 4 bases at V and 0 bases at J, with 10 bases in the middle. Germline V lookup: CDR1 MNHNS, CDR2 SASEGT. The CDR3 covers 15 residues. As DNA, the CDR3 is TGTGCCAGCAGTGTGGAGGTTGGAGCCAAAAACATTCAGTACTTC. The encoded protein is CASSVEVGAKNIQYF.

This clone was seen more than once but under ten times. The V call is TRBV5-5, the J call TRBJ1-2; TRBD1 is a possible D gene (5 bases). Trimming shortened V by 0 bases and J by 8 bases, and 17 bases separated the two germline ends. Germline CDR1 is SGHKS and CDR2 is YYEKEE (reference sequence). The CDR3 consists of 15 residues. CDR3 residues: CASSLGDLHPGGYTF. The CDR3 nucleotides are TGTGCCAGCAGCTTGGGGGACCTTCATCCCGGAGGCTACACCTTC.

This clone was found once. This chain connects TRBV7-9 to TRBJ2-2; no clear D gene. From germline, CDR1 is SEHNR and CDR2 FQNEAQ (reference sequence). The V and J ends lost 3 bases and 4 bases respectively, with 3 bases between them. CDR3 length: 12 amino acids. The CDR3 coding sequence is TGTGCCAGCAGCTTCGGCACCGGGGAGCTGTTTTTT. Amino acid sequence: CASSFGTGELFF. Together with reference TRBV7-9 and TRBJ2-2, the CDR3 gives the full variable domain: DTGVSQNPRHKITKRGQNVTFRCDPISEHNRLYWYRQTLGQGPEFLTYFQNEAQLEKSRLLSDRFSAERPKGSFSTLEIQRTEQGDSAMYLCASSFGTGELFFGEGSRLTVL.

V is TRBV7-2 and J is TRBJ2-7; D is unresolved. Germline lookup yields CDR1 SGHTA and CDR2 FQGNSA. The CDR3 is 15 residues long. Trimming left V 5 bases short and J 2 bases short, with 16 bases between. CDR3 sequence: CASSTTRSGTYEQYF. CDR3 DNA: TGTGCCAGCAGCACCACTCGGTCAGGAACCTACGAGCAGTACTTC.